A single sample is the source of the 14 T cell receptor beta chains below, sequenced in a study of blood T cell repertoires in COVID-19. Produced via immunoSEQ multiplex PCR; TCRdb's table is partial and in-frame only. The profile shows 200,000 to 250,000 clones, around 85% of them singletons. Material for sequencing was PBMCs or T cells enriched from blood (not recorded which). Receptor source: a woman in her 40s with acute COVID-19.

V and J are TRBV10-2 and TRBJ1-1; D perhaps matches TRBD1 (5 bases). The CDR3 sequence is 12 residues long. V was shortened by 6 bases and J by 7 bases, with 12 bases between the two germline ends. Germline CDR1 and CDR2: WSHSY and SAAADI. The CDR3 protein is CASSLGRREAFF. Written as DNA, the CDR3 is TGCGCCAGCAGCTTGGGGCGGCGTGAAGCTTTCTTT.

CDR3 in amino acids: CASSTAGSGRSSYEQYF. As DNA, the CDR3 is TGTGCCAGCAGCACAGCTGGTAGCGGGAGGTCCTCCTACGAGCAGTACTTC. J is TRBJ2-7 and V is TRBV13; 10 bases are shared with TRBD2. The CDR3 is 17 amino acids. Germline CDR1 and CDR2: PRHDT and FYEKMQ (reference sequence). V dropped 5 bases and J dropped 0; count of bases not matched to a gene: 10.

The CDR3: CASLLSLPGADTQYF. The CDR3 coding sequence is TGTGCCAGCCTACTCAGCCTACCCGGGGCAGATACGCAGTATTTT. The rearrangement links TRBV6-5 to TRBJ2-3; tentative D call: TRBD2 (5 bases). Between the trimmed V and J ends, which lost 8 bases and 4 bases, there was a span of 19 bases. Germline CDR1 reads MNHEY; CDR2 reads SVGAGI. The CDR3 is 15 amino acids.

The J gene is TRBJ2-7, the V gene TRBV5-4; 9 bases are shared with TRBD1. Germline V gene sequence: CDR1 SGHNT, CDR2 YYREEE (reference sequence). This CDR3 contains 15 residues. J was trimmed by 3 bases and V by 0 bases; bases with no gene match: 4. CDR3 in DNA: TGTGCCAGCAGCTTGGCCGGGACAGGGCTCTACGAGCAGTACTTC. Protein sequence: CASSLAGTGLYEQYF.

The count of this clone is one. The rearrangement uses TRBV28 and TRBJ1-5, with D possibly being TRBD1 (5 bases). The CDR3 loop spans 15 amino acids. Per germline, CDR1 MDHEN and CDR2 SYDVKM. The germline V and J ends were trimmed by 6 bases and 5 bases, with 17 bases remaining between them. The CDR3 sequence: CASSPGQKWDQPQHF. CDR3 coding DNA: TGTGCCAGCAGCCCAGGACAAAAATGGGATCAGCCCCAGCATTTT.

The V gene is TRBV7-2, the J gene TRBJ2-7; no clear D. Per germline, CDR1 SGHTA and CDR2 FQGNSA. V lost 4 bases to trimming and J lost 6 bases, with 7 bases between them. The CDR3 is 11 residues long. The CDR3 loop reads CASSSVREQYF. The CDR3 bases are TGTGCCAGCAGCTCCGTCCGCGAGCAGTACTTC.

The gene calls are TRBV5-1 and TRBJ2-3, with 11 bases lining up with TRBD2. The CDR3 is 18 amino acids. V lost 3 bases and J lost 4; bases outside the gene matches: 13. Germline CDR1 reads SGHRS; CDR2 reads YFSETQ. CDR3 sequence (DNA): TGCGCCAGCAGCTCTCGAAACGTTAGCGGGAGGGCGGCAGATACGCAGTATTTT. Translated, it gives CASSSRNVSGRAADTQYF.

V is TRBV27 and J is TRBJ2-1; D is perhaps TRBD2 (7 bases). Germline V lookup: CDR1 MNHEY, CDR2 SMNVEV (reference sequence). The CDR3 covers 16 residues. Between the trimmed V and J ends, which lost 5 bases and 5 bases, there was a span of 19 bases. The CDR3 loop is CASSRGAQRGHNEQFF. CDR3 in DNA: TGTGCCAGCAGTAGGGGGGCCCAGCGGGGACACAATGAGCAGTTCTTC.

The chain employs TRBV6-4 and TRBJ2-2, with 10 bases that match TRBD2. CDR3 length: 15 residues. The germline V gene has CDR1 MRHNA and CDR2 SNTAGT. Losses at the gene ends were 4 bases for V and 1 base for J; bases not matched to a gene: 0. CDR3 protein: CASSGTSGNTGELFF. Here the CDR3 DNA reads TGTGCCAGCAGTGGGACTAGCGGGAACACCGGGGAGCTGTTTTTT.

The genes are TRBV6-6 and TRBJ1-5, with 7 bases matching TRBD1. This CDR3 is 15 amino acids long. J lost 5 bases, V lost 7 bases, and 11 bases had no gene match. Germline loops: CDR1 MNHNY, CDR2 SVGAGI (reference sequence). The CDR3 loop reads CASKGTAKGDQPQHF. DNA for the CDR3: TGTGCCAGCAAGGGGACAGCTAAGGGGGATCAGCCCCAGCATTTT.

V and J are TRBV27 and TRBJ1-6, with D perhaps TRBD1 (6 bases). Trimming pared 0 bases from V and 8 bases from J, leaving 11 bases between. The CDR3 extends over 15 amino acids. CDR1 and CDR2 from the germline V gene are MNHEY and SMNVEV (reference sequence). The CDR3 sequence is CASSLSGTRDSPLHF. CDR3 bases: TGTGCCAGCAGTTTATCTGGGACAAGGGATTCACCCCTCCACTTT.

The chain carries TRBV28 and TRBJ2-3; 7 nucleotides agree with TRBD2. The CDR3 runs 17 residues. V lost 2 bases, J lost 0 bases, and 8 bases stayed unmatched. Germline V gives CDR1 MDHEN, CDR2 SYDVKM. CDR3 sequence reads: CASSLLPSGTSTDTQYF. The CDR3 DNA reads TGTGCCAGCAGTTTACTCCCAAGCGGGACTAGCACAGATACGCAGTATTTT.

The V and J genes are TRBV5-1 and TRBJ2-2; TRBD2 matches 7 bases. CDR1 and CDR2 from the germline V gene are SGHRS and YFSETQ. After removal of 0 bases from V and 6 bases from J, the junction contained 5 bases not matched to a gene. The length of the CDR3 is 15 residues. For the CDR3, the DNA is TGCGCCAGCAGCTTGGGGCTTGGACTAGCCGGGGAGCTGTTTTTT. This codes for CASSLGLGLAGELFF.

This clone appeared once. CDR3 region: CASSLDIGQFF. As DNA, the CDR3 is TGTGCCAGCAGCTTGGACATTGGGCAGTTCTTC. The chain couples TRBV11-2 to TRBJ2-1; tentatively, D is TRBD1 (5 bases). CDR1 is SGHAT and CDR2 is FQNNGV in the germline V gene. V was cut by 3 bases and J by 12 bases, with 9 bases left in between. The length of the CDR3 is 11 residues.